This TCR beta chain derives from a study of T-cell reconstitution after alpha-beta-depleted transplantation in children. The V gene lost 6 bases and the J gene lost 3 bases, with 11 bases spanning the gap. The germline V gene has CDR1 SGHRS and CDR2 YFSETQ. This CDR3 is built from 13 residues. As it was prepared, the TCRbeta library received unique molecular identifiers. Using its own MiXCR run on the PCR reads, TCRdb lists one record per CDR3 protein. The top ten clones hold 2% to 2.5% of a sample with approximately 350,000 distinct CDR3 sequences, about a tenth of them seen once. This clonotype was detected a few times.

The material was PBMCs from the stem cell graft donor, obtained from the stem cell graft. This clonotype was sampled from a human donor who donated a stem cell graft to a child with acute lymphoblastic leukemia. The genes are TRBV5-1 and TRBJ2-3; D is perhaps TRBD2 (6 bases). The CDR3 sequence is CASKEGVTDTQYF. CDR3 sequence (DNA): TGCGCCAGCAAGGAGGGAGTGACAGATACGCAGTATTTT.